By its share, the clone carrying this T cell receptor beta chain is large. Live CD3+CD8+TCRalphabeta+ cells were sorted into four subsets by PD-1 and/or TIGIT. Using approximately 14 ng of total RNA, TCR libraries were made with the QIAseq Immune Repertoire TCR panel. Each CDR3 protein gets one entry after TCRdb re-called the reads with MiXCR. This table holds about 1,200 distinct CDR3 sequences, under 7% found once. These data originate in a study of circulating CD8 cells and anti-PD-1 response in melanoma. The sequence was collected from a human donor with melanoma. Sequencing used CD8+ T cells from PBMCs, obtained at baseline or after one month of anti-PD-1 therapy (not recorded which).

CDR3: CASSLLGGYEQYF. The CDR3 coding sequence is TGTGCCAGCAGTTTATTGGGAGGGTACGAGCAGTACTTC. The chain has TRBV27 and TRBJ2-7; 7 bases fit TRBD2. The J segment lost 4 bases and the V segment lost 1 base, leaving 1 base of the junction unmatched. Germline V CDR1 and CDR2: MNHEY, SMNVEV (reference sequence). The CDR3 runs 13 residues.